The 20 T cell receptor beta chains listed next were all sequenced from one sample in a study of T cells in Graves' hyperthyroidism and ophthalmopathy. There were TCR beta CDR3 regions amplified from RNA transcripts. Initially, a first-round RT-PCR of the TCR CDR3 employed the HTBI primer set. TCRdb used MiXCR to reprocess the multiplex PCR reads, holding one entry per CDR3 protein. The data show 130,000 or so distinct CDR3 sequences, about 20% seen once. Sequenced: blood. The receptors were sampled from a woman aged 45-65 years with Graves' hyperthyroidism that later progressed to Graves' ophthalmopathy.

This clonotype was picked up many times. The rearrangement joins TRBV18 to TRBJ1-3; 7 nucleotides align to TRBD1. There are 16 residues in the CDR3. Germline CDR1 and CDR2: KGHSH and LQKENI. With 3 bases clipped from V and 4 bases from J, the junction kept 9 bases outside the gene matches. CDR3 residues: CASSPFTGDLGNTIYF. CDR3 DNA sequence: TGTGCCAGCTCACCGTTCACAGGGGACCTCGGAAACACCATATATTTT.

This clonotype came up many times. V is TRBV30 and J is TRBJ1-2; 7 nucleotides match TRBD1. The junction had 5 bases not matched to a gene; V was cut back by 5 bases and J by 5 bases. This CDR3 contains 12 residues. Per germline, CDR1 GTSNPN and CDR2 SVGIG (reference sequence). This chain's CDR3 is CAWGSQGYGYTF. The CDR3 bases are TGTGCCTGGGGCTCACAGGGGTATGGCTACACCTTC.

Many counts were recorded for this clonotype. The V call is TRBV27, the J call TRBJ1-5; TRBD1 is a possible D gene (5 bases). The CDR3 is 14 residues long. V shed 5 bases and J shed 3 bases, with 11 bases lying between them. Germline assignment: CDR1 MNHEY and CDR2 SMNVEV (reference sequence). CDR3 in amino acids: CASSGAGPNQPQHF. The CDR3 DNA is TGTGCCAGCAGTGGGGCAGGGCCCAATCAGCCCCAGCATTTT.

This clonotype was counted ten times or more. The J gene is TRBJ2-2, the V gene TRBV2; D may be TRBD1 (6 bases). This CDR3 contains 14 residues. V was pared by 6 bases and J by 1 base, with 9 bases between. Germline CDR1 is SNHLY and CDR2 is FYNNEI. As DNA, the CDR3 is TGTGCCAGCAGGAGGACAGAGAACACCGGGGAGCTGTTTTTT. Its protein is CASRRTENTGELFF. The full variable domain, with the rest looked up from reference TRBV2 and TRBJ2-2, is EPEVTQTPSHQVTQMGQEVILRCVPISNHLYFYWYRQILGQKVEFLVSFYNNEISEKSEIFDDQFSVERPDGSNFTLKIRSTKLEDSAMYFCASRRTENTGELFFGEGSRLTVL.

There are many counts of this clonotype. The chain uses TRBV7-9 and TRBJ2-3, with 8 positions matching TRBD2. V lost 6 bases and J lost 0; bases outside the gene matches: 5. The CDR3 totals 15 residues. The germline CDR1 and CDR2 sequences are SEHNR and FQNEAQ (reference sequence). CDR3 region: CASRASGSSTDTQYF. As DNA, the CDR3 is TGTGCCAGCAGAGCCAGCGGGAGTAGCACAGATACGCAGTATTTT.

The V gene is TRBV28, the J gene TRBJ2-1; 9 bases match TRBD2. Germline loops: CDR1 MDHEN, CDR2 SYDVKM. The J segment lost 7 bases and the V segment lost 5 bases, leaving 12 bases of the junction unmatched. The CDR3 runs to 16 residues. The CDR3 loop reads CASSRRSGSLSNEQFF. The DNA of the CDR3 is TGTGCCAGCAGTCGTCGTAGCGGGAGTCTTTCGAATGAGCAGTTCTTC.

This chain links TRBV29-1 with TRBJ1-6, with 7 positions matching TRBD1. With V trimmed by 4 bases and J by 10 bases, 7 bases remained unmatched. The CDR3 totals 13 residues. Looked up from germline, CDR1 is SQVTM and CDR2 is ANQGSEA. The CDR3 sequence: CSVATGFESPLHF. CDR3 in DNA: TGCAGCGTTGCGACAGGGTTCGAATCACCCCTCCACTTT.

In its sample, this clonotype was seen many times. The chain links TRBV29-1 to TRBJ2-7, with D possibly TRBD2 on 6 matching bases. The CDR3 has 11 residues. V shed 3 bases and J shed 6 bases, with 9 bases lying between them. Looked up from germline, CDR1 is SQVTM and CDR2 is ANQGSEA. The CDR3 nucleotides read TGCAGCGTTGAGAAAGCGGGCGAGCAGTACTTC. It yields the protein CSVEKAGEQYF.

This chain uses TRBV30 with TRBJ2-1, with 8 bases matching TRBD1. This CDR3 region has 13 residues. CDR1 is GTSNPN and CDR2 is SVGIG in the germline V gene (reference sequence). The J segment lost 4 bases and the V segment lost 1 base, leaving 0 bases of the junction unmatched. The CDR3 DNA follows: TGTGCCTGGAGTGGACAGGGGTACAATGAGCAGTTCTTC. It is translated as CAWSGQGYNEQFF.

The genes are TRBV7-9 and TRBJ1-1; TRBD1 aligns across 7 bases. Germline values: CDR1 SEHNR, CDR2 FQNEAQ (reference sequence). Trimming removed 8 bases from V and 0 bases from J; junction bases left unmatched: 3. The CDR3 runs 13 residues. The CDR3 region is CASQGGLNTEAFF. The CDR3, as DNA: TGTGCCAGCCAGGGGGGCTTGAACACTGAAGCTTTCTTT.

At least ten counts were recorded for this clonotype. The genes are TRBV27 and TRBJ1-5; TRBD1 is a possible D gene (6 bases). The CDR3 loop spans 16 amino acids. V dropped 5 bases and J dropped 1 base, with 15 bases sitting between them. Germline CDR1 is MNHEY and CDR2 is SMNVEV (reference sequence). The CDR3 DNA follows: TGTGCCAGCAGTCCCCCACAGGGTGGAAGCAATCAGCCCCAGCATTTT. Translated: CASSPPQGGSNQPQHF.

This clonotype has ten or more counts. The genes are TRBV12-3 or TRBV12-4 and TRBJ2-1; 12 bases align to TRBD2. This CDR3 has 19 amino acids. With V trimmed by 3 bases and J by 7 bases, 16 bases remained unmatched. The CDR3 spells CASSLTGKGTSGSGNEQFF. As DNA, the CDR3 is TGTGCCAGCAGTTTGACAGGGAAGGGGACTAGCGGGTCTGGTAATGAGCAGTTCTTC.

The sample holds many counts of this clonotype. This chain uses TRBV18 with TRBJ2-7; D is undetermined. The CDR3 runs to 14 residues. The V and J ends lost 5 bases and 3 bases respectively, with 14 bases between them. Germline assignment: CDR1 KGHSH and CDR2 LQKENI. In DNA form, the CDR3 reads TGTGCCAGCTCATCGCCTAAAGTGGGCTACGAGCAGTACTTC. Its protein is CASSSPKVGYEQYF.

This clonotype was detected many times. V and J are TRBV20-1 and TRBJ1-2; D is unclear. Trimming took 6 bases from V and 5 from J, leaving 13 bases between them. Germline CDR1 is DFQATT and CDR2 is SNEGSKA (reference sequence). The CDR3 has 12 residues. In DNA form, the CDR3 reads TGCAGTGCCCCCGTCTCTGTATATGGCTACACCTTC. Translating it yields CSAPVSVYGYTF.

The genes are TRBV2 and TRBJ2-7; 10 positions match TRBD1. The trim removed 8 bases at V and 3 bases at J, leaving 10 bases unmatched. The germline CDR1 and CDR2 sequences are SNHLY and FYNNEI. This CDR3 comprises 15 residues. CDR3 nucleotide sequence: TGTGCCAGCGCCAGGACCAGGACAGGGGGCTACGAGCAGTACTTC. Amino acids: CASARTRTGGYEQYF.

This clonotype has more than one count but fewer than ten. The chain recombines TRBV19 with TRBJ1-4, with TRBD1 matching 9 bases. Trimming at V came to 5 bases and at J to 8 bases, leaving 6 bases not matched to a gene. The CDR3 covers 14 residues. From germline, CDR1 is LNHDA and CDR2 SQIVND (reference sequence). CDR3 sequence (DNA): TGTGCCAGTAGTGCCCGGACAGGGGACGAAAAACTGTTTTTT. Translation gives CASSARTGDEKLFF. Supplemented by reference TRBV19 and TRBJ1-4, the full variable domain reads DGGITQSPKYLFRKEGQNVTLSCEQNLNHDAMYWYRQDPGQGLRLIYYSQIVNDFQKGDIAEGYSVSREKKESFPLTVTSAQKNPTAFYLCASSARTGDEKLFFGSGTQLSVL.

This clonotype was recorded many times. The chain combines TRBV9 with TRBJ1-2; a weak D match, TRBD1 (5 bases). CDR3 size: 14 residues. Germline CDR1 reads SGDLS; CDR2 reads YYNGEE. V was shortened by 0 bases and J by 4 bases, with 10 bases between the two germline ends. In DNA, the CDR3 is TGTGCCAGCAGCGTAGGCGGGGGGATCTATGGCTACACCTTC. Protein: CASSVGGGIYGYTF. The full variable domain, rest sourced from reference TRBV9 and TRBJ1-2, is DSGVTQTPKHLITATGQRVTLRCSPRSGDLSVYWYQQSLDQGLQFLIQYYNGEERAKGNILERFSAQQFPDLHSELNLSSLELGDSALYFCASSVGGGIYGYTFGSGTRLTVV.

This clonotype showed up many times. The V and J genes are TRBV2 and TRBJ1-2; 8 nucleotides agree with TRBD1. Germline trimming cut 6 bases from V and 6 bases from J; bases unmatched to any gene: 15. The CDR3 spans 16 residues. Germline values: CDR1 SNHLY, CDR2 FYNNEI. The CDR3: CASSEFLTQGENGYTF. The CDR3 DNA reads TGTGCCAGCAGCGAGTTCTTAACACAGGGGGAGAATGGCTACACCTTC.

This clonotype showed up many times. The CDR3 region is CASSQVAATDTQYF. In nucleotides, the CDR3 is TGTGCCAGCAGCCAAGTCGCAGCCACAGATACGCAGTATTTT. This sequence joins TRBV3-1 and TRBJ2-3; unclear D gene. V was pared by 1 base and J by 2 bases, with 7 bases between. CDR3 length: 14 residues. CDR1 is LGHDT and CDR2 is YNNKEL in the germline V gene (reference sequence).

The rearrangement joins TRBV10-2 to TRBJ1-4; a possible D gene is TRBD1 (5 bases). The germline gives CDR1 WSHSY, CDR2 SAAADI. V shed 6 bases and J shed 4 bases, with 15 bases lying between them. CDR3 length equals 15 residues. CDR3 sequence reads: CASRRTGNDNEKLFF. CDR3 sequence (DNA): TGCGCCAGCAGGCGAACAGGCAACGATAATGAAAAACTGTTTTTT.